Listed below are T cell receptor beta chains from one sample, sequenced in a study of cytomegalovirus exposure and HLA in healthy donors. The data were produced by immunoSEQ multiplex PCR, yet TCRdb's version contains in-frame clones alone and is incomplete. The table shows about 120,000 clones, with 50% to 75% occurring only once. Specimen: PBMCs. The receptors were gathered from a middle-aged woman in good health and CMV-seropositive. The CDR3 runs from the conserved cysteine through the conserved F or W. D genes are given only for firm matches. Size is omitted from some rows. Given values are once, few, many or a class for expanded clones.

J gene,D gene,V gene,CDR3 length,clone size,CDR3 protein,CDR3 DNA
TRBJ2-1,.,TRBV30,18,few,CAWSVHGLALSSYNEQFF,TGTGCCTGGAGTGTACATGGGTTAGCGTTGAGCTCCTACAATGAGCAGTTCTTC
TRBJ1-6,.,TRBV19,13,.,CASTGTRNSPLHF,TGTGCCAGCACCGGGACAAGGAATTCACCCCTCCACTTT
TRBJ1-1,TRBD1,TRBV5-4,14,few,CASNKDRGFTEAFF,TGTGCCAGCAACAAAGACAGGGGGTTCACTGAAGCTTTCTTT
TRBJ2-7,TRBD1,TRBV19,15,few,CASSIRGTGSDEQYF,TGTGCCAGTAGTATCAGGGGGACAGGGAGTGACGAGCAGTACTTC
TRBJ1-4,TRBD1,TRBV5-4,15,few,CASSSTTGDVEKLFF,TGTGCCAGCAGTTCAACGACAGGGGATGTTGAAAAACTGTTTTTT
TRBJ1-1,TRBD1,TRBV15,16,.,CATRGWEGTGGTEAFF,TGTGCCACCAGAGGATGGGAGGGGACAGGGGGCACTGAAGCTTTCTTT
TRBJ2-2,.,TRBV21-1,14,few,CASSKAGEAGELFF,TGTGCCAGCAGCAAAGCCGGGGAGGCCGGGGAGCTGTTTTTT
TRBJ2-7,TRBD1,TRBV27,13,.,CASSQTGVGEQYF,TGTGCCAGCAGTCAAACAGGGGTAGGGGAGCAGTACTTC
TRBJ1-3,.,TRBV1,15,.,CTSSQGAASGNTIYF,TGCACCAGCAGCCAAGGGGCAGCTTCTGGAAACACCATATATTTT
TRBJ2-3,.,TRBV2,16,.,CASSESGIPSTDTQYF,TGTGCCAGCAGTGAATCAGGGATACCTAGCACAGATACGCAGTATTTT
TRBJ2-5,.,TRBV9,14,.,CASSSRSGVETQYF,TGTGCCAGCAGCTCTCGATCGGGGGTAGAGACCCAGTACTTC
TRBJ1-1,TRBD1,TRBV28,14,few,CASSLGQMNTEAFF,TGTGCCAGCAGCCTGGGACAGATGAACACTGAAGCTTTCTTT
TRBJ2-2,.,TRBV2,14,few,CASKAGANTGELFF,TGTGCCAGCAAAGCGGGCGCGAACACCGGGGAGCTGTTTTTT
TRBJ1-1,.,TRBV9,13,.,CASSVRGGTEAFF,TGTGCCAGCAGCGTACGAGGGGGCACTGAAGCTTTCTTT
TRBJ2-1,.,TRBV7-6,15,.,CASSLAFEVGVEQFF,TGTGCCAGCAGCTTAGCGTTCGAGGTCGGGGTTGAGCAGTTCTTC
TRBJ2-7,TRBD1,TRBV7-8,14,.,CASSPRTGRDEQYF,TGTGCCAGCAGCCCGAGGACAGGGAGAGACGAGCAGTACTTC
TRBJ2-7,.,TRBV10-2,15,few,CASSEQVSLGNEQYF,TGCGCCAGCAGCGAACAGGTTTCCCTTGGGAACGAGCAGTACTTC
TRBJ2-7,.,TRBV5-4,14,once,CASSFDYPPREQYF,TGTGCCAGCAGCTTCGACTACCCTCCCCGCGAGCAGTACTTC
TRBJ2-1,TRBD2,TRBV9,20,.,CASSVPEGLAGSGSYNEQFF,TGTGCCAGCAGCGTACCGGAGGGACTAGCGGGATCCGGGTCCTACAATGAGCAGTTCTTC
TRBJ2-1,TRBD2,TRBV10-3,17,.,CAISGPRGSGTNHEQFF,TGTGCCATCAGTGGGCCCCGTGGGAGCGGGACGAATCATGAGCAGTTCTTC
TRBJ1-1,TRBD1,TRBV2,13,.,CASRLQGSGEAFF,TGTGCCAGCAGGCTACAGGGGAGTGGTGAAGCTTTCTTT
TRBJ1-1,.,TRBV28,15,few,CASSLRKGEYTEAFF,TGTGCCAGCAGTTTAAGGAAGGGGGAGTACACTGAAGCTTTCTTT
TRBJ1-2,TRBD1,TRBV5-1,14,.,CASSRSTGAEGYTF,TGCGCCAGCAGCCGTTCGACAGGGGCCGAAGGCTACACCTTC
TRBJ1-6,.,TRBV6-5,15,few,CASRARGSYNSPLHF,TGTGCCAGCAGAGCCAGGGGCTCCTATAATTCACCCCTCCACTTT
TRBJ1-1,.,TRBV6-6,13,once,CASSERGNTEAFF,TGTGCCAGCAGCGAGCGAGGGAACACTGAAGCTTTCTTT
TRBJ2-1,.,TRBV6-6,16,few,CASSYSPQLPYNEQFF,TGTGCCAGCAGTTACTCCCCACAATTGCCCTACAATGAGCAGTTCTTC
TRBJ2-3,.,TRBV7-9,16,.,CASSSFKSPGTDTQYF,TGTGCCAGCAGCTCCTTTAAGTCTCCGGGCACAGATACGCAGTATTTT
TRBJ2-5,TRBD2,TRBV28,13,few,CASRGGGMETQYF,TGTGCCAGCAGGGGCGGGGGGATGGAGACCCAGTACTTC
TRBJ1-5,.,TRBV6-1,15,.,CASSGQRLSGQPQHF,TGTGCCAGCAGTGGTCAGCGGCTGTCAGGTCAGCCCCAGCATTTT
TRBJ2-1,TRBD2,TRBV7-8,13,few,CASSPGGPNEQFF,TGTGCCAGCAGCCCGGGAGGGCCTAATGAGCAGTTCTTC
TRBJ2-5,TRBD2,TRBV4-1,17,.,CASSQVEPGGPGETQYF,TGCGCCAGCAGCCAAGTTGAGCCGGGAGGGCCGGGAGAGACCCAGTACTTC
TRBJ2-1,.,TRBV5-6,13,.,CASSLAIAGEQFF,TGTGCCAGCAGCTTGGCAATAGCCGGGGAGCAGTTCTTC
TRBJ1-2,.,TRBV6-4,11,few,CASSGGYGYTF,TGTGCCAGCAGTGGAGGTTATGGCTACACCTTC
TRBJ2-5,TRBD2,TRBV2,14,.,CASTILKRGPAQYF,TGTGCCAGCACTATCTTGAAGCGGGGGCCGGCCCAGTACTTC
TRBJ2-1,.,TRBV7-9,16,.,CASSPRPRVSYNEQFF,TGTGCCAGCAGCCCCCGGCCCAGGGTCTCCTACAATGAGCAGTTCTTC
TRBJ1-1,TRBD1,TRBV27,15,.,CASSLRGQMNTEAFF,TGTGCCAGCAGTTTACGGGGACAGATGAACACTGAAGCTTTCTTT
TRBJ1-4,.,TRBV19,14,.,CASRDYGQTEKLFF,TGTGCCAGTCGTGATTACGGACAGACAGAAAAACTGTTTTTT
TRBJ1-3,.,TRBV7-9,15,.,CASSLGGFSGNTIYF,TGTGCCAGCAGCTTAGGGGGCTTCTCTGGAAACACCATATATTTT
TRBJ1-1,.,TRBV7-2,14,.,CASSSPNMNTEAFF,TGTGCCAGCAGCTCCCCAAACATGAACACTGAAGCTTTCTTT
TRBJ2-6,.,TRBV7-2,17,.,CASSSTGERSGANVLTF,TGTGCCAGCAGCTCCACCGGGGAGCGCTCTGGGGCCAACGTCCTGACTTTC
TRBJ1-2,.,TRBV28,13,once,CASSLEQNYGYTF,TGTGCCAGCAGTTTAGAACAAAACTATGGCTACACCTTC
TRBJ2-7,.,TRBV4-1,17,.,CASSQDLPGATGDEQYF,TGCGCCAGCAGCCAAGATTTACCGGGAGCAACCGGGGACGAGCAGTACTTC
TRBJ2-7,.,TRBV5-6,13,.,CASSLADSSEQYF,TGTGCCAGCAGCCTGGCTGACAGTTCCGAGCAGTACTTC
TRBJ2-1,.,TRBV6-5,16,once,CASSSRTVDPLREQFF,TGTGCCAGCAGTTCCCGGACAGTGGACCCCTTAAGGGAGCAGTTCTTC
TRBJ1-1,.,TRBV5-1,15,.,CASSLSGLGNTEAFF,TGCGCCAGCAGCTTGTCCGGACTAGGGAACACTGAAGCTTTCTTT
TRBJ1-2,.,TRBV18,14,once,CASSPGTPRDGYTF,TGTGCCAGCTCACCTGGGACACCCAGAGATGGCTACACCTTC
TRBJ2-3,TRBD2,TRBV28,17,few,CASSKMGLAFSTDTQYF,TGTGCCAGCAGTAAAATGGGACTAGCGTTTAGCACAGATACGCAGTATTTT
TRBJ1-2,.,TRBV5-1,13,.,CASSLVGQDGYPF,TGCGCCAGCAGCTTGGTGGGACAAGATGGCTACCCCTTC
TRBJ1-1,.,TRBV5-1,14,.,CASSSLGAATEAFF,TGCGCCAGCAGCTCGTTAGGGGCGGCGACTGAAGCTTTCTTT